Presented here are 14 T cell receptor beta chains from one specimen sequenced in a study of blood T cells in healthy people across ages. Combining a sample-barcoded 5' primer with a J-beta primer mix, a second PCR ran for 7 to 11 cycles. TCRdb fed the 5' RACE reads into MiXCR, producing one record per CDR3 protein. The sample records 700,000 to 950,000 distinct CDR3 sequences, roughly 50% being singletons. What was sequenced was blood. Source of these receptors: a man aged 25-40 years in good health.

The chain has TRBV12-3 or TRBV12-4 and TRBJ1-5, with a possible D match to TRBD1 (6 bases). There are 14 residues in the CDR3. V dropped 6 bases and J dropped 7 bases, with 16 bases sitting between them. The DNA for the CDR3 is TGTGCCAGCAGCCCAACGGGGGCGGAACAGCCCCAGCATTTT. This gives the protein CASSPTGAEQPQHF.

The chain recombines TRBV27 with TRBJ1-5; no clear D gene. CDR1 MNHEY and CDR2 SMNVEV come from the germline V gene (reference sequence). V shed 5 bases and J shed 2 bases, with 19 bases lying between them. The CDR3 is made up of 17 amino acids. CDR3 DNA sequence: TGTGCCAGCAGTCCACACCCCCGGGAAGGCGGCAATCAGCCCCAGCATTTT. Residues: CASSPHPREGGNQPQHF.

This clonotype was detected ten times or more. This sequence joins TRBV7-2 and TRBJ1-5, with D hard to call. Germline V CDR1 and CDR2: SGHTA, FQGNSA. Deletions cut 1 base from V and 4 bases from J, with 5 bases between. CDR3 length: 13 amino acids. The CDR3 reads CASSLVGNQPQHF. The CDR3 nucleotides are TGTGCCAGCAGCTTAGTGGGTAATCAGCCCCAGCATTTT.

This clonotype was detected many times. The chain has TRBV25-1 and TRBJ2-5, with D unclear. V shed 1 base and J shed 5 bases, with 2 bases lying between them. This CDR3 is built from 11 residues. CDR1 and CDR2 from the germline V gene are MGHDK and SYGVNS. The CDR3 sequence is CASSESETQYF. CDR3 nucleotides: TGTGCCAGCAGTGAATCGGAGACCCAGTACTTC. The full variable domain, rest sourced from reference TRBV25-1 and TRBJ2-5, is EADIYQTPRYLVIGTGKKITLECSQTMGHDKMYWYQQDPGMELHLIHYSYGVNSTEKGDLSSESTVSRIRTEHFPLTLESARPSHTSQYLCASSESETQYFGPGTRLLVL.

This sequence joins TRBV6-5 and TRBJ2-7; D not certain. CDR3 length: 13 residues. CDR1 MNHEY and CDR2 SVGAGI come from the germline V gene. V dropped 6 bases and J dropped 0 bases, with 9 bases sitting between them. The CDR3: CASSWLASYEQYF. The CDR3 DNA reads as TGTGCCAGCAGCTGGTTGGCCTCCTACGAGCAGTACTTC.

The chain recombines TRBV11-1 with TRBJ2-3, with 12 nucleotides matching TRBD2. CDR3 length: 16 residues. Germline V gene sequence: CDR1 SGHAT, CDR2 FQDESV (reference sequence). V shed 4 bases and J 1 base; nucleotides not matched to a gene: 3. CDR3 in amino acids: CASSSWTSGGTDTQYF. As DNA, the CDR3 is TGTGCCAGCAGCTCATGGACTAGCGGGGGCACAGATACGCAGTATTTT.

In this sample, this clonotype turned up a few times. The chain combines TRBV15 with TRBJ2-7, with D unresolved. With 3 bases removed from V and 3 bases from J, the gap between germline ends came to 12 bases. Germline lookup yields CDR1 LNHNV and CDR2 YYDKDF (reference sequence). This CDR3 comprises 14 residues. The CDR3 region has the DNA TGTGCCACCAGCAGGGAGACTGGAGACTACGAGCAGTACTTC. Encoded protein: CATSRETGDYEQYF.

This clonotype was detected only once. In nucleotides, the CDR3 is TGTGCCAGCAGTTTAACAGCGTCCCACGGCTCTGGGGCCAACGTCCTGACTTTC. The encoded protein is CASSLTASHGSGANVLTF. The V and J genes are TRBV28 and TRBJ2-6, with D uncertain. CDR3 length: 18 amino acids. V was pared by 2 bases and J by 0 bases, with 14 bases between. Germline V CDR1 and CDR2: MDHEN, SYDVKM.

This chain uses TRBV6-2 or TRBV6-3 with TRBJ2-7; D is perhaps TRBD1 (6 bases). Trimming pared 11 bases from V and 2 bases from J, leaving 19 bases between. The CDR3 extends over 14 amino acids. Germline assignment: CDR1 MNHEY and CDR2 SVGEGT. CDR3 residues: CAAARAGVPYEQYF. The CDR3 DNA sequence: TGTGCCGCCGCCAGGGCAGGGGTCCCCTACGAGCAGTACTTC.

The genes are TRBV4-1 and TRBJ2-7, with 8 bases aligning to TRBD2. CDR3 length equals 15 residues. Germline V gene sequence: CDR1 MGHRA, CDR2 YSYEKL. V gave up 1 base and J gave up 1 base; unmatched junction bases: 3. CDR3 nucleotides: TGCGCCAGCAGCCAAGTTAGCGGGGCTTCCTACGAGCAGTACTTC. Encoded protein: CASSQVSGASYEQYF.

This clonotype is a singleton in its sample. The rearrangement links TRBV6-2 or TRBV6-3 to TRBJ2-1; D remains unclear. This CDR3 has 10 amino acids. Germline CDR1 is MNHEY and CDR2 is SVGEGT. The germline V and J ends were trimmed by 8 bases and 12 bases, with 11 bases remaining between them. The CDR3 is CASGPRMQFF. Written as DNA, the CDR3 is TGTGCCAGCGGACCTAGAATGCAGTTCTTC.

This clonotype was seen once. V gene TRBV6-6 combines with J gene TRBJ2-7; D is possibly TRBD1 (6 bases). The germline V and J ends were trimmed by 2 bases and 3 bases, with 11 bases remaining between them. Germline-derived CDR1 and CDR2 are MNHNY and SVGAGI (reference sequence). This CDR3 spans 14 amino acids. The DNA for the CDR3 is TGTGCCAGCAGTTACCACAAGGACAGCTACGAGCAGTACTTC. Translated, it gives CASSYHKDSYEQYF.

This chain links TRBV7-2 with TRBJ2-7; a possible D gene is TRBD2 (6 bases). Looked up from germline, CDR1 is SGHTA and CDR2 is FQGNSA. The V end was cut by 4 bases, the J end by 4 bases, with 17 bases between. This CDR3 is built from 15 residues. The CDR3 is CASSSAAGLSYEQYF. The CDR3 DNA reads TGTGCCAGCAGCTCGGCCGCGGGGCTCAGTTACGAGCAGTACTTC.

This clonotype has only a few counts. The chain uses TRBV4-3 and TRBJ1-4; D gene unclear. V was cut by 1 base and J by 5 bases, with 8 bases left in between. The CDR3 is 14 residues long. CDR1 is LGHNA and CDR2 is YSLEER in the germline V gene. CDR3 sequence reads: CASSQGFRNEKLFF. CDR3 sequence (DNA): TGCGCCAGCAGCCAAGGATTTCGGAATGAAAAACTGTTTTTT.